What follows are 12 T cell receptor beta chains derived from one specimen sequenced in a study of somatic mutations in cytotoxic T cells in rheumatoid arthritis. Assay: immunoSEQ multiplex PCR; the TCRdb copy retains only in-frame clones and omits some. The sample holds 15,000 to 20,000 clones, roughly four fifths seen once. The source material was CD8+ T cells sorted from blood. All receptors come from a woman aged 45-60 years with rheumatoid arthritis.

The J gene is TRBJ2-5, the V gene TRBV5-1, with 7 positions matching TRBD1. This CDR3 is built from 14 residues. Germline values: CDR1 SGHRS, CDR2 YFSETQ. J was trimmed by 9 bases and V by 3 bases; bases with no gene match: 11. The CDR3 loop is CASSWDSIGWAQYF. The CDR3 DNA follows: TGCGCCAGCAGCTGGGACAGCATAGGTTGGGCCCAGTACTTC.

The chain carries TRBV28 and TRBJ2-5, with 7 bases fitting TRBD2. Germline trimming cut 2 bases from V and 5 bases from J; bases unmatched to any gene: 8. Germline V lookup: CDR1 MDHEN, CDR2 SYDVKM. The CDR3 runs 15 residues. CDR3 coding DNA: TGTGCCAGCAGTTTAGCGGGAGATTCACATGAGACCCAGTACTTC. Translation: CASSLAGDSHETQYF.

The rearrangement links TRBV28 to TRBJ2-7, with D possibly TRBD2 on 5 matching bases. The CDR3 is 14 amino acids. Germline CDR1 is MDHEN and CDR2 is SYDVKM. Deletions cut 3 bases from V and 6 bases from J, with 15 bases between. The CDR3 sequence is CASSFTPGSFEQYF. The CDR3 bases are TGTGCCAGCAGTTTTACCCCGGGGTCTTTCGAGCAGTACTTC.

The V and J genes are TRBV6-1 and TRBJ2-2; TRBD1 matches 7 bases. V dropped 3 bases and J dropped 6; count of bases not matched to a gene: 10. The CDR3 spans 16 residues. Germline V gives CDR1 MNHNS, CDR2 SASEGT. CDR3 in DNA: TGTGCCAGCAGTGAGACCAGGGGGAACGGTCCCGGGGAGCTGTTTTTT. Protein product: CASSETRGNGPGELFF.

The rearrangement joins TRBV30 to TRBJ1-1; D perhaps matches TRBD1 (6 bases). The germline CDR1 and CDR2 sequences are GTSNPN and SVGIG (reference sequence). The CDR3 has 12 amino acids. V lost 5 bases to trimming and J lost 6 bases, with 13 bases between them. DNA for the CDR3: TGTGCCTGGGCAGGGGTCAGCGCTGAAGCTTTCTTT. Its protein is CAWAGVSAEAFF.

This chain uses TRBV9 with TRBJ2-3, with D possibly being TRBD2 (6 bases). The length of the CDR3 is 16 residues. V lost 0 bases, J lost 0 bases, and 11 bases lay in between. Germline lookup yields CDR1 SGDLS and CDR2 YYNGEE. CDR3 coding DNA: TGTGCCAGCAGCGTAGGGCGGGGTTATAGCACAGATACGCAGTATTTT. It is translated as CASSVGRGYSTDTQYF.

The chain combines TRBV6-1 with TRBJ2-6, with D tentatively TRBD1 (5 bases). The germline gives CDR1 MNHNS, CDR2 SASEGT. The length of the CDR3 is 15 residues. V lost 5 bases and J lost 0, with 8 bases in between. Here the CDR3 reads CASSQQGSGANVLTF. CDR3 nucleotides: TGTGCCAGCAGTCAGCAGGGCTCTGGGGCCAACGTCCTGACTTTC.

The chain links TRBV6-1 to TRBJ1-1, with a tentative D call TRBD1 (5 bases). The germline CDR1 and CDR2 sequences are MNHNS and SASEGT. The CDR3 sequence is 13 residues long. V was cut by 11 bases and J by 0 bases, with 13 bases left in between. Here the CDR3 reads CAYVGDLNTEAFF. The CDR3 DNA reads as TGTGCCTACGTGGGGGATTTGAACACTGAAGCTTTCTTT.

The chain recombines TRBV27 with TRBJ1-5; D is undetermined. Germline V gene data show CDR1 as MNHEY and CDR2 as SMNVEV (reference sequence). The CDR3 has 14 amino acids. V was trimmed by 11 bases and J by 2 bases, leaving 16 bases between them. DNA for the CDR3: TGTGCCGGGAAAGAAAAGGAGGGCAATCAGCCCCAGCATTTT. Protein sequence: CAGKEKEGNQPQHF.

The chain links TRBV6-1 to TRBJ2-1; 10 nucleotides line up with TRBD1. Trimming removed 6 bases from V and 6 bases from J; junction bases left unmatched: 5. The CDR3 contains 14 residues. CDR1 and CDR2 from the germline V gene are MNHNS and SASEGT. In DNA form, the CDR3 reads TGTGCCAGCAGCGCCGGACAGGGGGTCAATGAGCAGTTCTTC. This translates into CASSAGQGVNEQFF.

The rearrangement links TRBV4-3 to TRBJ2-1; D remains unclear. Germline V gene sequence: CDR1 LGHNA, CDR2 YSLEER. The CDR3 totals 11 residues. V was shortened by 4 bases and J by 5 bases, with 3 bases between the two germline ends. DNA of the CDR3: TGCGCCAGCAGCCTAAACAATGAGCAGTTCTTC. Its protein product is CASSLNNEQFF.

V is TRBV6-1 and J is TRBJ2-7; 7 bases match TRBD2. The CDR3 loop spans 18 amino acids. V gave up 1 base and J gave up 2 bases; unmatched junction bases: 14. The germline CDR1 and CDR2 sequences are MNHNS and SASEGT. The CDR3 sequence: CASSEEIVGRTITYEQYF. The CDR3 DNA reads as TGTGCCAGCAGTGAAGAAATTGTCGGGAGGACCATTACCTACGAGCAGTACTTC.